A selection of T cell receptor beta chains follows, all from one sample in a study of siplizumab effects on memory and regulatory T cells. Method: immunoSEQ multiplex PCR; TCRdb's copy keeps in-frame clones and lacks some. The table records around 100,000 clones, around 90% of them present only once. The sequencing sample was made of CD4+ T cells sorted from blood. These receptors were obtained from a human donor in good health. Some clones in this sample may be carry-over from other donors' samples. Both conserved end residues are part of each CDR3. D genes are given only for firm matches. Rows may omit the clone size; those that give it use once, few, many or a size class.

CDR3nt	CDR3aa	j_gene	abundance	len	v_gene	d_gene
TGTGCCAGCAGCTTAGGGGGGGGCTTTGAGCAGTTCTTC	CASSLGGGFEQFF	TRBJ2-1	-	13	TRBV7-2	-
TGTGCCAGCTCACCACCTAACCAGCGGGAGCGGCAGAGCTACGAGCAGTACTTC	CASSPPNQRERQSYEQYF	TRBJ2-7	-	18	TRBV18	TRBD2
TGTGCCACCGGTGGGGTGCTGAAGCGGTTCTTC	CATGGVLKRFF	TRBJ2-1	-	11	TRBV9	-
TGTGCCAGCAGCCCCGGTGCTGTCACCGGGGAGCTGTTTTTT	CASSPGAVTGELFF	TRBJ2-2	-	14	TRBV5-4	-
TGTGCCAGCAGGGAACAGGGATCTCCCTCTGGAAACACCATATATTTT	CASREQGSPSGNTIYF	TRBJ1-3	once	16	TRBV6-1	-
TGCGCCAGCAGTCCGGGACCCCATTCGCCCCAAACAAAACAAGAGACCCAGTACTTC	CASSPGPHSPQTKQETQYF	TRBJ2-5	-	19	TRBV5-1	-
TGTGCCAGCAGTGAACAGGTAGTTGCTTTCTTT	CASSEQVVAFF	TRBJ1-1	once	11	TRBV28	-
TGTGCCAGCAGCCGCCAGGAGGGCCCTGAGCAGTTCTTC	CASSRQEGPEQFF	TRBJ2-1	-	13	TRBV6-5	-
TGTGCCAGTATCAGTAGGTCGGGTCCGGGTAATGAAAAACTGTTTTTT	CASISRSGPGNEKLFF	TRBJ1-4	-	16	TRBV19	-
TGTGCCAGCTCTCTAGCGGGGGTCGTCGATGAGCAGTTCTTC	CASSLAGVVDEQFF	TRBJ2-1	few	14	TRBV6-1	TRBD2
TGTGCCAGCAGTTTCCGACGCGGGAACAGCTACGAGCAGTACTTC	CASSFRRGNSYEQYF	TRBJ2-7	-	15	TRBV5-8	-
TGTGCCAGCAGCAATCAATGGACAGCGAAGACTAGCGGGAGGGGGTACGAGCAGTACTTC	CASSNQWTAKTSGRGYEQYF	TRBJ2-7	-	20	TRBV28	TRBD2
TGCAGCGTTGACAGGGATGGCACAGATACGCAGTATTTT	CSVDRDGTDTQYF	TRBJ2-3	-	13	TRBV29-1	-
TGTGCCAGCAGCTTGGCCTCACCGTTCTCTGGAAACACCATATATTTT	CASSLASPFSGNTIYF	TRBJ1-3	once	16	TRBV5-5	-
TGCGCCAGCAGCTTGGGATGGGGCAAGTCAGCCGGGGAGCTGTTTTTT	CASSLGWGKSAGELFF	TRBJ2-2	-	16	TRBV5-1	-
TGTGCCAGTAGTATGTTCCTCTCTGGAAACACCATATATTTT	CASSMFLSGNTIYF	TRBJ1-3	-	14	TRBV19	-
TGTGCCAGCAGTTTGGCGGCAGGGGGCCCTCGGTATGGCTACACCTTC	CASSLAAGGPRYGYTF	TRBJ1-2	once	16	TRBV28	TRBD1
TGCAGCGTTAGCGATGGCACAGATACGCAGTATTTT	CSVSDGTDTQYF	TRBJ2-3	-	12	TRBV29-1	-
TGTGCCAGCAGTGAAGCCGGTGGAGGGGCCGCTAATGAAAAACTGTTTTTT	CASSEAGGGAANEKLFF	TRBJ1-4	-	17	TRBV6-1	-
TGTGCCAGCAGCTCGGGACTAGCGGGGGAAGGAGAGACCCAGTACTTC	CASSSGLAGEGETQYF	TRBJ2-5	-	16	TRBV7-2	TRBD2
TGTGCCAGCAGCGACGGTATTCACACCAAAGAGACCCAGTACTTC	CASSDGIHTKETQYF	TRBJ2-5	-	15	TRBV11-2	-
TGTGCCAGCAGCCAAGCGGCTAGCGGGACCTACGAGCAGTACTTC	CASSQAASGTYEQYF	TRBJ2-7	-	15	TRBV4-2	TRBD2
TGTGCCAGCAGGATATCCTCCTACGAGCAGTACTTC	CASRISSYEQYF	TRBJ2-7	once	12	TRBV2	-
TGTGCCATCAGCCAGACAGGGGAAGCCTACGAGCAGTACTTC	CAISQTGEAYEQYF	TRBJ2-7	-	14	TRBV10-3	TRBD1
TGTGCCAGCAGTTACGGCAGAGATACGCAGTATTTT	CASSYGRDTQYF	TRBJ2-3	-	12	TRBV6-6	-
TGTGCCAGCAGTGCCGGGACGGCGAACACCGGGGAGCTGTTTTTT	CASSAGTANTGELFF	TRBJ2-2	-	15	TRBV6-1	-
TGCGCCAGCAGCTCTTGGACTAGCGGGAGGGGGGAGACCCAGTACTTC	CASSSWTSGRGETQYF	TRBJ2-5	-	16	TRBV5-1	TRBD2